The present T cell receptor (beta chain) was sequenced within a study of CD8 T cells in ankylosing spondylitis. Study results and limitations: Clones that were linked to disease were CD8+ and were relatively rare in peripheral blood. Reports of some motif variants in reactive arthritis synovial fluid and blood predate this one. Significantly higher representation of disease-linked clones was reported for matched ankylosing spondylitis synovial fluid.

The germline V gene encodes CDR1 SGHTA and CDR2 FQGNSA. Deletions cut 4 bases from V and 5 bases from J, with 20 bases between. The CDR3 runs to 16 residues. Points on this clonotype: What it binds is not known.

MiXCR, applied by TCRdb to the 5' RACE reads, yields one record per CDR3 protein. The sample consists of around 320,000 distinct CDR3 sequences, more than 20% of them appearing once. This receptor was obtained from a female donor with ankylosing spondylitis or in good health (not recorded which). This sequence joins TRBV7-2 and TRBJ1-1, with a tentative D call TRBD1 (5 bases). The sample was blood, either unsorted or a sorted T cell fraction (not recorded which). The CDR3 here is CASSSLSGLRGTEAFF. The CDR3 DNA follows: TGTGCCAGCAGCTCGTTATCGGGGCTGCGCGGGACTGAAGCTTTCTTT.